This T cell receptor beta chain was profiled in a study of cytomegalovirus exposure and HLA in healthy donors. Looking at the study overall: In an earlier analysis, 95 million to 140 million unique TCR beta sequences were found from about 190 million T cells.

There are many counts of this clone. PCR employed 60 Vbeta and 13 Jbeta primers. Sequencing used immunoSEQ multiplex PCR; TCRdb keeps in-frame clones, though not all of them. This sample has some 100,000 clones, with about 68% found just once. This receptor was obtained from a male donor in good health and CMV-seropositive. Sequencing was carried out using PBMCs.

For the CDR3, the DNA is TGTGCCAGCAGTCTACAGGAGACCTCTGGAAACACCATATATTTT. Its translation: CASSLQETSGNTIYF. The chain employs TRBV6-1 and TRBJ1-3; possibly TRBD1 for D (5 bases). V shed 5 bases and J shed 0 bases, with 11 bases lying between them. CDR3 size: 15 residues. Germline assignment: CDR1 MNHNS and CDR2 SASEGT.